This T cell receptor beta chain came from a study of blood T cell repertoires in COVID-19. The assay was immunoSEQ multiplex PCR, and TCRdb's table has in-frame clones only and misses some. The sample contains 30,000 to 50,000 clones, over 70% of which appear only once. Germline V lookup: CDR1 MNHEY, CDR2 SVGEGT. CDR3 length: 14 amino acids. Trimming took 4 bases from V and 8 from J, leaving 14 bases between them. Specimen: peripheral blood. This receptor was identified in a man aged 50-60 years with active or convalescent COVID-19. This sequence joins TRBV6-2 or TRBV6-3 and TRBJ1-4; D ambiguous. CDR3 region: CASSSPTSGEKLFF. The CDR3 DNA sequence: TGTGCCAGCAGTTCCCCGACATCGGGGGAAAAACTGTTTTTT.